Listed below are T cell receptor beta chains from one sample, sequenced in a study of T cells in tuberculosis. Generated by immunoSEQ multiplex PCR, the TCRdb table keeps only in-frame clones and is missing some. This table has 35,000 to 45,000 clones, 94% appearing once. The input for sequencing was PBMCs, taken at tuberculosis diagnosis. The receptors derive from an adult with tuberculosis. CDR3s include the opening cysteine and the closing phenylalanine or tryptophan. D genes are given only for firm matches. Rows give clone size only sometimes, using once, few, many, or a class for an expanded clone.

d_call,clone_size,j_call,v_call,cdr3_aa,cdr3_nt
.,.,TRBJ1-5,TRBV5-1,CASSLEPGNQPQHF,TGCGCCAGCAGCTTGGAACCAGGGAATCAGCCCCAGCATTTT
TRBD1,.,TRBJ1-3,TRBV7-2,CASSPPGQASGNTIYF,TGTGCCAGCAGCCCCCCGGGACAGGCCTCTGGAAACACCATATATTTT
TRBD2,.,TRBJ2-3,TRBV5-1,CASSLNLAGTSTDTQYF,TGCGCCAGCAGCTTGAACCTAGCGGGGACTAGCACAGATACGCAGTATTTT
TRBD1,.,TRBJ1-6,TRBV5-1,CASSPGQGVSPLHF,TGCGCCAGCAGCCCGGGACAGGGGGTGTCACCCCTCCACTTT
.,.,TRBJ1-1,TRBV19,CASSISAEGAFF,TGTGCCAGTAGTATTAGCGCCGAGGGAGCTTTCTTT
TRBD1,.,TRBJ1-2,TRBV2,CASSQARDSLRDYGYTF,TGTGCCAGCAGCCAAGCCCGGGACAGTCTACGAGACTATGGCTACACCTTC
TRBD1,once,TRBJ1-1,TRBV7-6,CASSPAGGTEAFF,TGTGCCAGCAGCCCCGCAGGGGGCACTGAAGCTTTCTTT
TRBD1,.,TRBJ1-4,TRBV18,CASSLDRTATNEKLFF,TGTGCCAGCTCCTTGGACAGGACAGCAACTAATGAAAAACTGTTTTTT
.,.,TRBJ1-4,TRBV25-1,CASSEQDSSTNEKLFF,TGTGCCAGCAGTGAGCAAGACAGTTCAACTAATGAAAAACTGTTTTTT
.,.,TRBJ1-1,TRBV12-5,CASGLVVSGDTEAFF,TGTGCTAGTGGTTTGGTAGTGTCAGGGGACACTGAAGCTTTCTTT
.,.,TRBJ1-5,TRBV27,CASMGGYGYNQPQHF,TGTGCCAGCATGGGGGGATATGGCTACAATCAGCCCCAGCATTTT
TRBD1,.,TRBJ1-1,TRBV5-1,CASSLEQGFGTEAFF,TGCGCCAGCAGCTTGGAACAGGGGTTTGGCACTGAAGCTTTCTTT
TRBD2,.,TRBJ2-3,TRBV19,CASKTGLAGTDTQYF,TGTGCCAGTAAGACGGGACTAGCGGGGACAGATACGCAGTATTTT
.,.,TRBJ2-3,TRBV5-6,CASSLWGQGYADTQYF,TGTGCCAGCAGCTTGTGGGGGCAGGGGTATGCAGATACGCAGTATTTT
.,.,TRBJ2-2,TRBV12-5,CASAFMGADRVRTGELFF,TGTGCTAGTGCCTTTATGGGGGCGGACAGAGTAAGGACCGGGGAGCTGTTTTTT
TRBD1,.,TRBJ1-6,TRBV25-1,CASREAGTGGNSPLHF,TGTGCCAGCAGGGAAGCCGGGACAGGGGGTAATTCACCCCTCCACTTT
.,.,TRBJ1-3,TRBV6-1,CASSDHLGQSGNTIYF,TGTGCCAGCAGTGATCACCTTGGGCAGAGTGGAAACACCATATATTTT
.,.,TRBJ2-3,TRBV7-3,CASSYSGTRTDTQYF,TGTGCCAGCAGCTATAGCGGAACACGCACAGATACGCAGTATTTT
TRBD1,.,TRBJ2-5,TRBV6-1,CASSRTGLETQYF,TGTGCCAGCAGTCGGACAGGGCTAGAGACCCAGTACTTC
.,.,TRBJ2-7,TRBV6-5,CASSYNRESYEQYF,TGTGCCAGCAGTTACAACAGGGAATCCTACGAGCAGTACTTC
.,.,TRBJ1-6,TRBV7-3,CASSLSRASYNSPLHF,TGTGCCAGCAGCTTATCCAGGGCCTCCTATAATTCACCCCTCCACTTT
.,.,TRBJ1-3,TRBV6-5,CASRSGAAGNTIYF,TGTGCCAGCAGGTCAGGGGCCGCTGGAAACACCATATATTTT
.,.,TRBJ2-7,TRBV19,CASSISGQGKTYEQYF,TGTGCCAGTAGTATATCGGGGCAGGGGAAGACCTACGAGCAGTACTTC
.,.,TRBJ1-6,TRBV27,CASSRSSYNSPLHF,TGTGCCAGCAGTAGGAGCTCCTATAATTCACCCCTCCACTTT
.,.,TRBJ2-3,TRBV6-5,CASSGAGIGTDTQYF,TGTGCCAGCAGCGGCGCAGGGATAGGCACAGATACGCAGTATTTT
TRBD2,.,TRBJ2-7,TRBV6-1,CASSEAGRGNYEQYF,TGTGCCAGCAGTGAAGCAGGGCGGGGGAACTACGAGCAGTACTTC
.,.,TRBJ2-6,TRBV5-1,CASSLFQGTGANVLTF,TGCGCCAGCAGCTTGTTCCAGGGGACTGGGGCCAACGTCCTGACTTTC
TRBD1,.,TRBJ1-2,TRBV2,CASRDRDRGNYGYTF,TGTGCCAGCAGGGACCGGGACAGGGGAAACTATGGCTACACCTTC
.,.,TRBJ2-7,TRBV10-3,CAISESAGSSYEQYF,TGTGCCATCAGTGAGTCGGCAGGAAGCTCCTACGAGCAGTACTTC
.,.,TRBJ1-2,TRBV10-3,CAISEERTGYTF,TGTGCCATCAGTGAGGAGCGAACGGGCTACACCTTC
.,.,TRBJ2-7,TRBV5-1,CASSLVGAPLYEQYF,TGCGCCAGCAGCTTGGTGGGGGCACCACTCTACGAGCAGTACTTC
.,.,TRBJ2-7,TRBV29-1,CSGRVSYEQYF,TGCAGCGGCAGGGTTTCCTACGAGCAGTACTTC
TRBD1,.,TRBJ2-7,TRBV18,CASSPNRGGEQYF,TGTGCCAGCTCACCAAACAGGGGTGGCGAGCAGTACTTC
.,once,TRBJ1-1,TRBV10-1,CASKRTVNTEAFF,TGCGCCAGCAAGAGGACAGTGAACACTGAAGCTTTCTTT
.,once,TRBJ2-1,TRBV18,CASSEYNEQFF,TGTGCCAGCTCAGAGTACAATGAGCAGTTCTTC
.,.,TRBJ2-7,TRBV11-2,CASSLEDTIRTYEQYF,TGTGCCAGCAGCTTAGAGGATACAATCAGGACCTACGAGCAGTACTTC
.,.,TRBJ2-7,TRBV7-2,CASSLARGGGAVYEQYF,TGTGCCAGCAGCTTAGCGCGTGGAGGGGGCGCCGTTTACGAGCAGTACTTC
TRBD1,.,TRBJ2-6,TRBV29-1,CSVAWTGDYLPGANVLTF,TGCAGCGTTGCTTGGACAGGGGACTACCTACCTGGGGCCAACGTCCTGACTTTC
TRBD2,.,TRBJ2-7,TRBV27,CASSLERGPTYEQYF,TGTGCCAGCAGTTTAGAGCGGGGGCCCACCTACGAGCAGTACTTC
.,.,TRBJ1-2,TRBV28,CASSLDKTYGYTF,TGTGCCAGCAGTCTGGACAAAACCTATGGCTACACCTTC
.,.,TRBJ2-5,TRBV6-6,CASSSNGRVQETQYF,TGTGCCAGCAGTTCCAATGGCAGGGTACAAGAGACCCAGTACTTC
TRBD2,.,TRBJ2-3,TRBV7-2,CASSFLAGDYTDTQYF,TGTGCCAGCAGCTTCCTAGCGGGGGATTACACAGATACGCAGTATTTT
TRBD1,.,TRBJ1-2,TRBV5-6,CASSLRRTGAYGYTF,TGTGCCAGCAGCTTGAGACGGACAGGGGCCTATGGCTACACCTTC
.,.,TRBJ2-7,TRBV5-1,CASSQSRTASTYEQYF,TGCGCCAGCAGCCAATCGCGGACAGCGAGCACCTACGAGCAGTACTTC
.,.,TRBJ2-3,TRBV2,CASSEQGDDTQYF,TGTGCCAGCAGTGAACAGGGTGATGATACGCAGTATTTT
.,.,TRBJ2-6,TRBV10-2,CASSEQDPGANVLTF,TGCGCCAGCAGTGAACAGGATCCCGGGGCCAACGTCCTGACTTTC
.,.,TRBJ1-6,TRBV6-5,CASRAFDNSPLHF,TGTGCCAGCAGAGCGTTCGACAATTCACCCCTCCACTTT
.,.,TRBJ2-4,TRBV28,CASSFGQGRIFRNIQYF,TGTGCCAGCAGTTTTGGCCAGGGAAGGATTTTTCGGAACATTCAGTACTTC
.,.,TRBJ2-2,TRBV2,CASSVSTGELFF,TGTGCCAGCAGTGTTAGTACCGGGGAGCTGTTTTTT
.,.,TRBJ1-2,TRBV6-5,CASSSIQGYYGYTF,TGTGCCAGCAGTTCAATTCAGGGGTACTATGGCTACACCTTC
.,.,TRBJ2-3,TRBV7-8,CASRKEASTDTQYF,TGTGCCAGCAGGAAGGAGGCGAGCACAGATACGCAGTATTTT
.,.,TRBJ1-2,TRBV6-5,CASSYKGNYGYTF,TGTGCCAGCAGTTACAAGGGGAACTATGGCTACACCTTC
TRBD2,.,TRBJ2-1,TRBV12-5,CASGLVEGRRGAWNEQFF,TGTGCTAGTGGTTTGGTAGAGGGGCGGCGGGGGGCCTGGAATGAGCAGTTCTTC
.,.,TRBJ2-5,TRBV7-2,CASSLARAGSQETQYF,TGTGCCAGCAGCTTAGCTCGGGCGGGGTCCCAAGAGACCCAGTACTTC
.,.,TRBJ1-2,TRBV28,CASSPGDNYGYTF,TGTGCCAGCAGTCCGGGGGATAACTATGGCTACACCTTC
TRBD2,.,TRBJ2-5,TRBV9,CASSVSGGSGGFQETQYF,TGTGCCAGCAGCGTCAGCGGTGGTAGCGGGGGGTTTCAAGAGACCCAGTACTTC
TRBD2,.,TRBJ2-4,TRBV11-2,CASSSRLAGGLAKNIQYF,TGTGCCAGCAGCTCCCGACTAGCGGGGGGGCTAGCCAAAAACATTCAGTACTTC
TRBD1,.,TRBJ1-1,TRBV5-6,CASSLTGGETEAFF,TGTGCCAGCAGCTTGACAGGGGGAGAGACTGAAGCTTTCTTT